This TCR beta chain was recovered during a study of blood T cell repertoires in COVID-19 (dated by TCRdb to about 2020). About the full investigation: The collaborator samples originated in the United States, Italy and Spain and spanned the acute and convalescent phases of COVID-19. The prospective study material was composed of cDNA or gDNA derived from T cells, B-cell-depleted T cells, or PBMCs. Subjects who had been exposed to COVID-19, were actively infected with it, or had recovered from it provided the deeply sampled blood TCRbeta repertoires that made up the dataset. The repertoires were released in a freely available public database meant as a resource for research on the immune response to SARS-CoV-2. The samples were drawn from the first 160 participants of the ongoing ImmuneRACE study and from 1,254 subjects provided by 6 global collaborators. The sample metadata nearly always contained a de-identified subject ID, COVID-19 status, age in years and sex. HLA class I and class II types, where available, came from metadata supplied by the sample provider rather than from assay-based typing.

Whole blood was collected in K2EDTA tubes by collaborating institutions according to the institutions' own protocols. For TCRbeta analysis, collaborators shipped samples as frozen whole blood, isolated PBMCs, or DNA extracted from either of those sample types. A word on this clone: This clone's antigen is unknown. No base-level quality is on record; no much larger clone is a single base apart.

Results the study describes overall, beyond this receptor: How much clinical and demographic metadata was included differed by source and by participant, and the metadata was provided uncurated.

According to the germline V gene (reference sequence), CDR1 reads LGHDT and CDR2 reads YNNKEL. Trimmed from V: 5 bases; trimmed from J: 6 bases; junction bases lacking a gene match: 3. Including cysteine and phenylalanine, the CDR3 has 12 amino acids. The retained sequence is limited to the CDR3, 36 bases, with the frame set at the first base. TCRbeta CDR3 regions were amplified from genomic DNA using the immunoSEQ Assay, a bias-controlled multiplex PCR. The paper's data handling went like this. Within the assay, amplification of reference gene primers was used to estimate how many nucleated cells each sample contained. To quantify the absolute abundance of each unique TCRbeta CDR3 rearrangement, sequence reads were collapsed and filtered. For each sample, productive Simpson clonality was calculated as the square root of Simpson's diversity index across productive rearrangements. Sourced from immuneACCESS, this table was stored by TCRdb with only in-frame sequences that have V and J called. A share of the clones is absent; for the studies checked, an unresolved V gene accounts for under half, and the remainder has no known explanation. The V and J calls and clone size come from that table; D and trimming were worked out from the DNA. Within this sample are some 50,000 clones, with roughly nine tenths of them counted one time only. The ten largest clones capture under 6% of the sample.

The sample consisted of peripheral blood. This TCR was sampled from a man aged 40-50 years with active COVID-19. This chain is built from TRBV3-1 (or the pseudogene TRBV3-2) and TRBJ2-7; TRBD1 matches 8 bases in the middle. The base sequence is TGTGCCAGCAGCTTTACAGGGGGCGAGCAGTACTTC. Its protein reads: CASSFTGGEQYF.